Below are 23 T cell receptor beta chains sequenced from a single sample in a study of cytomegalovirus exposure and HLA in healthy donors. PCR amplification relied on 60 Vbeta primers (plus 13 Jbeta primers). Using immunoSEQ multiplex PCR, the repertoire was profiled, and TCRdb retains in-frame clones only, with some absent. The sample holds 55,000 to 75,000 clones. Sequencing was done on a sample of PBMCs. The receptors derive from a male donor in good health and CMV-seronegative.

The V gene is TRBV14, the J gene TRBJ1-1, with 10 bases that match TRBD1. The CDR3 extends over 17 amino acids. The germline gives CDR1 SGHDN, CDR2 FVKESK. V trimming: 4 bases; J trimming: 0 bases; junction bases outside the gene matches: 8. In nucleotides, the CDR3 is TGTGCCAGCAGCCGTGGGACAGGGGCTTTGATGAACACTGAAGCTTTCTTT. Its protein is CASSRGTGALMNTEAFF.

The J gene is TRBJ2-1, the V gene TRBV5-6, with 12 positions matching TRBD2. This CDR3 contains 18 residues. Per germline, CDR1 SGHDT and CDR2 YYEEEE. J lost 0 bases, V lost 7 bases, and 11 bases had no gene match. This CDR3 is CASDKGLAGPSSYNEQFF. For the CDR3, the DNA is TGTGCCAGCGATAAAGGACTAGCGGGGCCGAGCTCCTACAATGAGCAGTTCTTC.

The chain employs TRBV7-9 and TRBJ1-2, with D maybe TRBD1 (6 bases). V was trimmed by 2 bases and J by 6 bases, leaving 10 bases between them. This CDR3 region has 13 residues. Germline V gene data show CDR1 as SEHNR and CDR2 as FQNEAQ (reference sequence). In DNA form, the CDR3 reads TGTGCCAGCAGCTTAACACAGGGCCATGGCTACACCTTC. Translation gives CASSLTQGHGYTF.

The V call is TRBV2, the J call TRBJ2-1, with a possible D match to TRBD1 (5 bases). The CDR3 is 13 amino acids. The V end was cut by 4 bases, the J end by 5 bases, with 9 bases between. Per germline, CDR1 SNHLY and CDR2 FYNNEI. Here the CDR3 DNA reads TGTGCCAGCAGTGCAGACAGAGACAATGAGCAGTTCTTC. Translating gives CASSADRDNEQFF.

This clone is labeled medium-sized based on frequency. The chain has TRBV7-9 and TRBJ1-4; a possible D gene is TRBD1 (6 bases). This CDR3 has 18 amino acids. Between the trimmed V and J ends, which lost 3 bases and 0 bases, there was a span of 17 bases. Germline CDR1 reads SEHNR; CDR2 reads FQNEAQ (reference sequence). CDR3 in DNA: TGTGCCAGCAGCTTGGTGTGGGGACACCTCGCAACTAATGAAAAACTGTTTTTT. It codes for CASSLVWGHLATNEKLFF.

The chain is built from TRBV10-1 and TRBJ1-5; TRBD1 matches at 9 bases. CDR1 is WNHNN, CDR2 SYGVQD, per germline (reference sequence). V lost 2 bases and J lost 2; bases outside the gene matches: 10. The CDR3 covers 18 residues. CDR3 DNA: TGCGCCAGCAGTGAGCGAAAGGACAGGGGACACGGCAATCAGCCCCAGCATTTT. Translated, it gives CASSERKDRGHGNQPQHF.

V usage is TRBV5-4 and J usage is TRBJ2-7; maybe TRBD2 (5 bases). Germline lookup yields CDR1 SGHNT and CDR2 YYREEE (reference sequence). V lost 4 bases to trimming and J lost 2 bases, with 10 bases between them. This CDR3 spans 13 amino acids. CDR3 protein: CASSPGSAYEQYF. The DNA for the CDR3 is TGTGCCAGCAGCCCGGGTAGCGCCTACGAGCAGTACTTC.

This chain uses TRBV7-8 with TRBJ1-3, with D unclear. Germline V gives CDR1 SGHVS, CDR2 FQNEAQ. The CDR3 is 13 amino acids. With 3 bases removed from V and 4 bases from J, the gap between germline ends came to 7 bases. The CDR3 DNA reads TGTGCCAGCAGCTTCATGGCCGGAAACACCATATATTTT. Protein product: CASSFMAGNTIYF.

This chain links TRBV5-6 with TRBJ1-6; TRBD1 matches 12 bases. Germline V CDR1 and CDR2: SGHDT, YYEEEE. The trim removed 3 bases at V and 10 bases at J, leaving 8 bases unmatched. The CDR3 length is 16 residues. The DNA for the CDR3 is TGTGCCAGCAGCTGGGGACAGGGGGCGCAGGGGTCACCCCTCCACTTT. Residues: CASSWGQGAQGSPLHF.

This chain joins TRBV2 and TRBJ2-7; 11 nucleotides line up with TRBD1. The CDR3 runs 15 residues. Trimming took 5 bases from V and 4 from J; bases not matched to a gene: 7. Germline CDR1 is SNHLY and CDR2 is FYNNEI. Written as DNA, the CDR3 is TGTGCCAGCAGTAAGGACAGGGGGCAGTTTTACGAGCAGTACTTC. It translates to CASSKDRGQFYEQYF.

The V gene is TRBV25-1, the J gene TRBJ2-7; 10 nucleotides align to TRBD1. Germline trimming cut 4 bases from V and 4 bases from J; bases unmatched to any gene: 4. The germline CDR1 and CDR2 sequences are MGHDK and SYGVNS. CDR3 length: 14 residues. CDR3 region: CASSGGTGVYEQYF. The CDR3, as DNA: TGTGCCAGCAGTGGGGGGACAGGGGTGTACGAGCAGTACTTC.

V gene TRBV7-9 combines with J gene TRBJ2-1, with D uncertain. Trimming left V 8 bases short and J 5 bases short, with 7 bases between. Germline V gene data show CDR1 as SEHNR and CDR2 as FQNEAQ (reference sequence). The CDR3 has 11 amino acids. The CDR3 reads CASELDNEQFF. CDR3 sequence (DNA): TGTGCCAGCGAACTGGACAATGAGCAGTTCTTC.

This chain links TRBV4-1 with TRBJ2-3; 11 bases line up with TRBD2. The CDR3 is made up of 16 amino acids. V lost 1 base and J lost 4; bases outside the gene matches: 4. Germline V lookup: CDR1 MGHRA, CDR2 YSYEKL. The CDR3 region has the DNA TGCGCCAGCAGCCAAGTGGTGGGACTAGCGGCAGATACGCAGTATTTT. Amino acids: CASSQVVGLAADTQYF.

The CDR3 protein is CASSPTASYEQYF. CDR3 nucleotide sequence: TGTGCCAGCTCCCCGACAGCCTCCTACGAGCAGTACTTC. V usage is TRBV18 and J usage is TRBJ2-7; TRBD1 might be the D (5 bases). Germline lookup yields CDR1 KGHSH and CDR2 LQKENI. The V gene lost 6 bases and the J gene lost 0 bases, with 9 bases spanning the gap. The CDR3 extends over 13 amino acids.

Comments on this clone: At one of its ends the junction is not consistent with the germline gene, which may arise from a read error. DNA of the CDR3: TGCGACAGCAGCCAAGACAGGGGCTACGAGCAGTACTTC. Translating it yields CDSSQDRGYEQYF. The V call is TRBV4-3, the J call TRBJ2-7, with TRBD1 matching over 8 bases. The germline V gene encodes CDR1 LGHNA and CDR2 YSLEER. This CDR3 is built from 13 residues.

The J gene is TRBJ1-2, the V gene TRBV7-8, with 8 bases that match TRBD1. After removal of 6 bases from V and 4 bases from J, the junction contained 7 bases not matched to a gene. The CDR3 loop spans 14 amino acids. Looked up from germline, CDR1 is SGHVS and CDR2 is FQNEAQ. The CDR3 nucleotides are TGTGCCAGCAGTCCAGGGGGCGTGGGCTATGGCTACACCTTC. Protein sequence: CASSPGGVGYGYTF. The variable domain in full, completed from reference TRBV7-8 and TRBJ1-2, reads GAGVSQSPRYKVAKRGQDVALRCDPISGHVSLFWYQQALGQGPEFLTYFQNEAQLDKSGLPSDRFFAERPEGSVSTLKIQRTQQEDSAVYLCASSPGGVGYGYTFGSGTRLTVV.

J is TRBJ2-1 and V is TRBV29-1; D possibly corresponds to TRBD2 (5 bases). Trimming left V 1 base short and J 0 bases short, with 13 bases between. In germline, CDR1 is SQVTM, CDR2 ANQGSEA. The CDR3 contains 16 residues. CDR3 coding DNA: TGCAGCGTTGAAGGGGTATTACGGGACTCCTACAATGAGCAGTTCTTC. Residues: CSVEGVLRDSYNEQFF.

CDR3 loop: CASSPLAAYNEQFF. CDR3 DNA sequence: TGTGCCAGCAGCCCCCTAGCGGCTTACAATGAGCAGTTCTTC. The chain combines TRBV7-3 with TRBJ2-1; 7 bases map to TRBD2. Germline loops: CDR1 SGHTA, CDR2 FQGTGA. The length of the CDR3 is 14 residues. The trim removed 5 bases at V and 4 bases at J, leaving 5 bases unmatched.

V is TRBV6-1 and J is TRBJ2-7; D possibly corresponds to TRBD2 (5 bases). This CDR3 spans 14 amino acids. Germline V CDR1 and CDR2: MNHNS, SASEGT. Trimming left V 5 bases short and J 0 bases short, with 11 bases between. The CDR3 loop is CASSTRWGSYEQYF. DNA for the CDR3: TGTGCCAGCAGTACTAGATGGGGCTCCTACGAGCAGTACTTC.

The rearrangement links TRBV9 to TRBJ2-2; 8 nucleotides line up with TRBD1. Germline lookup yields CDR1 SGDLS and CDR2 YYNGEE. The CDR3 is 15 residues long. Trimming took 5 bases from V and 3 from J; bases not matched to a gene: 6. The CDR3 DNA reads TGTGCCAGCAGTATACAGGGGGTGGACACCGGGGAGCTGTTTTTT. Its protein product is CASSIQGVDTGELFF.

V and J are TRBV6-5 and TRBJ2-5; possibly TRBD1 for D (6 bases). The ends were cut back, 6 bases at V and 2 bases at J, with 16 bases in the middle. The CDR3 is 15 amino acids. Germline CDR1 and CDR2: MNHEY and SVGAGI. CDR3: CASSRVRGWQETQYF. The CDR3 DNA reads as TGTGCCAGCAGCCGAGTTAGGGGGTGGCAAGAGACCCAGTACTTC.

The V gene is TRBV28, the J gene TRBJ1-1, with D perhaps TRBD1 (6 bases). V was cut by 8 bases and J by 4 bases, with 14 bases left in between. The CDR3 runs to 13 residues. Germline V gene sequence: CDR1 MDHEN, CDR2 SYDVKM. This CDR3 is CASLLMGATEAFF. CDR3 nucleotide sequence: TGTGCCAGCCTCCTGATGGGGGCCACTGAAGCTTTCTTT.

The chain joins TRBV4-1 to TRBJ1-4, with 8 bases aligning to TRBD1. J gave up 8 bases and V 3 bases, and 8 bases lay outside the gene matches. This CDR3 is built from 15 residues. Germline V CDR1 and CDR2: MGHRA, YSYEKL. CDR3 DNA: TGCGCCAGCAGCCAGGGCAGAACAGGGGGAGAAAAACTGTTTTTT. Its translation: CASSQGRTGGEKLFF.